A single sample gave rise to the 30 T cell receptor beta chains below, sequenced in a study of shared clonotypes between healthy human individuals. Produced via immunoSEQ multiplex PCR; TCRdb's table is partial and in-frame only. The table records 450,000 to 500,000 clones, 60% to 80% of them present only once. Material: PBMCs. Receptors were obtained from a woman in her thirties or forties in good health. Some clones in this sample may be carry-over from other donors' samples.

This clone was picked up a small number of times. The J gene is TRBJ2-7, the V gene TRBV29-1, with 7 bases identical to TRBD2. CDR1 and CDR2 from the germline V gene are SQVTM and ANQGSEA. There are 13 residues in the CDR3. The V gene end was trimmed by 4 bases and the J gene end by 0 bases; junction bases not matched to a gene: 3. CDR3 sequence: CSVGERDSYEQYF. CDR3 in DNA: TGCAGCGTTGGTGAGCGGGACTCCTACGAGCAGTACTTC.

This clone was detected many times. At the DNA level, this CDR3 is encoded by other sequences in the same sample as well. The chain has TRBV7-2 and TRBJ2-3; 12 bases align to TRBD2. Germline-derived CDR1 and CDR2 are SGHTA and FQGNSA. After removal of 5 bases from V and 0 bases from J, the junction contained 9 bases not matched to a gene. The CDR3 loop spans 18 amino acids. The CDR3 region has the DNA TGTGCCAGCAGCCTCGTGCTAGCGGGAGGGCCCAGCACAGATACGCAGTATTTT. Translation: CASSLVLAGGPSTDTQYF.

V and J are TRBV6-5 and TRBJ2-3; unclear D gene. Germline V gene sequence: CDR1 MNHEY, CDR2 SVGAGI. The CDR3 is 12 residues long. Trimming cost V 4 bases and J 6 bases, with 8 bases left between them. In nucleotides, the CDR3 is TGTGCCAGCAGTTCCCGTACGGATACGCAGTATTTT. Residues: CASSSRTDTQYF.

About this clone itself: The sample holds other DNA sequences that translate to the same CDR3. The V gene is TRBV7-8, the J gene TRBJ1-3; D is uncertain. Between the trimmed V and J ends, which lost 2 bases and 0 bases, there was a span of 11 bases. Germline V gives CDR1 SGHVS, CDR2 FQNEAQ. The length of the CDR3 is 16 residues. CDR3 amino acids: CASSLSAVSSGNTIYF. In nucleotides, the CDR3 is TGTGCCAGCAGCTTAAGCGCCGTAAGCTCTGGAAACACCATATATTTT.

V gene TRBV27 combines with J gene TRBJ2-2, with TRBD2 matching over 10 bases. In germline, CDR1 is MNHEY, CDR2 SMNVEV (reference sequence). The V segment lost 1 base and the J segment 7 bases; nucleotides outside the gene matches: 12. The CDR3 covers 18 residues. The CDR3 DNA sequence: TGTGCCAGCAGTTTATTGGGTCTAGCGGGAGTGTTTGTCGGGGAGCTGTTTTTT. This gives the protein CASSLLGLAGVFVGELFF.

The V call is TRBV7-2, the J call TRBJ2-5, with 9 nucleotides matching TRBD1. Losses at the gene ends were 0 bases for V and 11 bases for J; bases not matched to a gene: 7. This CDR3 has 14 residues. From germline, CDR1 is SGHTA and CDR2 FQGNSA. In DNA, the CDR3 is TGTGCCAGCAGCTTAGCACAGGGGGCTCGTGAGCAGTACTTC. This gives the protein CASSLAQGAREQYF.

The genes are TRBV28 and TRBJ2-4; 7 bases align to TRBD1. Germline CDR1 MDHEN, CDR2 SYDVKM. This CDR3 region has 14 residues. J lost 5 bases, V lost 6 bases, and 7 bases had no gene match. CDR3 residues: CASRSSGQQNIQYF. CDR3 nucleotides: TGTGCCAGCAGAAGTTCGGGACAGCAAAACATTCAGTACTTC.

This clone has a handful of counts. The CDR3 DNA is TGTGCCACCAGCAGCTTCGGGGCCAGCACAGATACGCAGTATTTT. Its protein product is CATSSFGASTDTQYF. J is TRBJ2-3 and V is TRBV15, with D perhaps given as TRBD1 or TRBD2 (5 bases each). The CDR3 has 15 residues. Germline CDR1 LNHNV, CDR2 YYDKDF (reference sequence). The germline V and J ends were trimmed by 3 bases and 0 bases, with 10 bases remaining between them. Supplemented by reference TRBV15 and TRBJ2-3, the full variable domain reads DAMVIQNPRYQVTQFGKPVTLSCSQTLNHNVMYWYQQKSSQAPKLLFHYYDKDFNNEADTPDNFQSRRPNTSFCFLDIRSPGLGDTAMYLCATSSFGASTDTQYFGPGTRLTVL.

This clone was recorded a few times. CDR3 residues: CASSPLAGGPNNEQYF. DNA of the CDR3: TGTGCCAGCAGCCCCCTAGCGGGAGGGCCTAACAACGAGCAGTACTTC. The chain carries TRBV7-2 and TRBJ2-7; 12 positions match TRBD2. V dropped 5 bases and J dropped 5; count of bases not matched to a gene: 10. CDR1 and CDR2 (germline): SGHTA, FQGNSA. This CDR3 has 16 amino acids.

About this clone: This may arise from a read error, as a much more abundant clone is one base away. The chain couples TRBV6-4 to TRBJ2-7; D is undetermined. The CDR3 is 15 amino acids. The V gene's germline CDR1 is MRHNA and CDR2 SNTAGT. CDR3 in amino acids: CASNVADLVSHEQYF. The CDR3 DNA reads TGTGCCAGCAATGTCGCAGATTTAGTCTCCCACGAGCAGTACTTC.

This CDR3 is CASSLDPGGGEQFF. The CDR3 DNA sequence: TGCGCCAGCAGCTTGGACCCCGGAGGCGGTGAGCAGTTCTTC. J is TRBJ2-1 and V is TRBV5-1; D is possibly TRBD2 (5 bases). Per the germline V gene, CDR1 is SGHRS and CDR2 is YFSETQ. This CDR3 is 14 amino acids long. With 0 bases removed from V and 9 bases from J, the gap between germline ends came to 13 bases.

Turning to this clone: The sample has other DNA sequences that encode this CDR3 too. The rearrangement links TRBV5-1 to TRBJ1-1, with unresolved D. Between the trimmed V and J ends, which lost 1 base and 3 bases, there was a span of 7 bases. This CDR3 contains 13 residues. Germline V gene sequence: CDR1 SGHRS, CDR2 YFSETQ. DNA for the CDR3: TGCGCCAGCAGCTTGCGGGGAGACACTGAAGCTTTCTTT. This encodes CASSLRGDTEAFF. Full variable domain (remainder filled in from reference TRBV5-1 and TRBJ1-1): KAGVTQTPRYLIKTRGQQVTLSCSPISGHRSVSWYQQTPGQGLQFLFEYFSETQRNKGNFPGRFSGRQFSNSRSEMNVSTLELGDSALYLCASSLRGDTEAFFGQGTRLTVV.

The rearrangement uses TRBV27 and TRBJ1-1, with 7 bases that match TRBD1. Germline V lookup: CDR1 MNHEY, CDR2 SMNVEV (reference sequence). With 2 bases clipped from V and 2 bases from J, the junction kept 2 bases outside the gene matches. The CDR3 length is 14 residues. Here the CDR3 DNA reads TGTGCCAGCAGTTTAGGGACAGTCAACACTGAAGCTTTCTTT. Its translation is CASSLGTVNTEAFF.

The gene calls are TRBV4-1 and TRBJ2-4; no definite D call. V shed 3 bases and J shed 8 bases, with 5 bases lying between them. Germline lookup yields CDR1 MGHRA and CDR2 YSYEKL. The CDR3 is 11 amino acids. In DNA, the CDR3 is TGCGCCAGCAGCCAGGGTCACATTCAGTACTTC. Translation gives CASSQGHIQYF.

V usage is TRBV28 and J usage is TRBJ1-1; a weak D match, TRBD1 (6 bases). The length of the CDR3 is 17 residues. CDR1 is MDHEN and CDR2 is SYDVKM in the germline V gene. The V end was cut by 2 bases, the J end by 0 bases, with 16 bases between. The CDR3 DNA reads as TGTGCCAGCAGTTTACCCTTCGGGGACACTATGAACACTGAAGCTTTCTTT. Translated: CASSLPFGDTMNTEAFF.

In this sample, this clone turned up a few times. This chain's CDR3 is CASSALGADPNTEAFF. The CDR3 DNA reads as TGTGCCAGCAGCGCCCTCGGGGCAGACCCGAACACTGAAGCTTTCTTT. The chain has TRBV9 and TRBJ1-1; possibly TRBD1 for D (5 bases). Germline CDR1 is SGDLS and CDR2 is YYNGEE. CDR3 size: 16 residues. Trimming removed 3 bases at V and 1 base at J, with 16 bases between.

The chain links TRBV6-5 to TRBJ1-1, with 8 nucleotides matching TRBD1. Trimming took 5 bases from V and 6 from J; bases not matched to a gene: 8. CDR1 and CDR2 from the germline V gene are MNHEY and SVGAGI. The CDR3 loop spans 14 amino acids. The CDR3 sequence is CASSRTGRDAEAFF. The CDR3 coding sequence is TGTGCCAGCAGTCGGACAGGGAGGGACGCTGAAGCTTTCTTT.

The chain combines TRBV29-1 with TRBJ2-3; D is possibly TRBD1 (6 bases). This CDR3 comprises 13 residues. CDR1 is SQVTM, CDR2 ANQGSEA, per germline. Deletions cut 6 bases from V and 6 bases from J, with 16 bases between. The CDR3, as DNA: TGCAGCGTGGACCAAACCAGGGGTGATACGCAGTATTTT. Its protein product is CSVDQTRGDTQYF.

J is TRBJ1-5 and V is TRBV27; TRBD1 aligns across 8 bases. CDR1 is MNHEY, CDR2 SMNVEV, per germline (reference sequence). Trimming removed 3 bases from V and 4 bases from J; junction bases left unmatched: 5. This CDR3 region has 15 residues. CDR3: CASSFQGARNQPQHF. The CDR3 region has the DNA TGTGCCAGCAGTTTCCAGGGGGCGCGGAATCAGCCCCAGCATTTT.

V usage is TRBV28 and J usage is TRBJ1-2; D gene uncertain. This CDR3 comprises 13 residues. The V gene's germline CDR1 is MDHEN and CDR2 SYDVKM. Trimming cost V 6 bases and J 2 bases, with 10 bases left between them. The CDR3, as DNA: TGTGCCAGCAGCGAGGACGGGAACTATGGCTACACCTTC. It codes for CASSEDGNYGYTF.

V usage is TRBV6-1 and J usage is TRBJ2-2, with 9 positions matching TRBD2. After removal of 6 bases from V and 3 bases from J, the junction contained 5 bases not matched to a gene. CDR3 length: 15 amino acids. Germline V gene sequence: CDR1 MNHNS, CDR2 SASEGT. In DNA, the CDR3 is TGTGCCAGCAGCGGGACTAGCTTTGACACCGGGGAGCTGTTTTTT. Its protein product is CASSGTSFDTGELFF.

The rearrangement links TRBV28 to TRBJ1-6; 11 positions agree with TRBD1. Trimming took 6 bases from V and 8 from J; bases not matched to a gene: 6. Germline V gives CDR1 MDHEN, CDR2 SYDVKM. CDR3 size: 15 residues. The CDR3 DNA sequence: TGTGCCAGCAGCCCCGTGGGACAGGGGGATTCACCCCTCCACTTT. The encoded protein is CASSPVGQGDSPLHF.

There are a few counts of this clone. The V and J genes are TRBV11-2 and TRBJ2-3; 7 nucleotides agree with TRBD1. Germline V gives CDR1 SGHAT, CDR2 FQNNGV. There are 15 residues in the CDR3. V was pared by 5 bases and J by 4 bases, with 9 bases of the junction left unmatched. CDR3: CASSNLAGGADTQYF. In nucleotides, the CDR3 is TGTGCCAGCAGCAACTTGGCAGGGGGTGCAGATACGCAGTATTTT. The full variable domain, rest sourced from reference TRBV11-2 and TRBJ2-3, is EAGVAQSPRYKIIEKRQSVAFWCNPISGHATLYWYQQILGQGPKLLIQFQNNGVVDDSQLPKDRFSAERLKGVDSTLKIQPAKLEDSAVYLCASSNLAGGADTQYFGPGTRLTVL.

The chain links TRBV30 to TRBJ1-5; weak D call: TRBD1 (5 bases). The ends were cut back, 1 base at V and 6 bases at J, with 10 bases in the middle. Germline V gene data show CDR1 as GTSNPN and CDR2 as SVGIG (reference sequence). This CDR3 spans 13 amino acids. In nucleotides, the CDR3 is TGTGCCTGGAGTGCCCAGGGCGCTCAGCCCCAGCATTTT. It encodes CAWSAQGAQPQHF.

This rearrangement joins TRBV18 to TRBJ2-7; a weak D match, TRBD1 (5 bases). The CDR3 contains 12 residues. Germline V gene sequence: CDR1 KGHSH, CDR2 LQKENI. The V and J ends lost 3 bases and 6 bases respectively, with 9 bases between them. The CDR3 coding sequence is TGTGCCAGCTCACCGTCCGACAGCGAGCAGTACTTC. Its translation is CASSPSDSEQYF.

For this clone: Different DNA sequences within this sample yield the same CDR3. V gene TRBV9 combines with J gene TRBJ2-5; D gene uncertain. V lost 0 bases and J 2 bases, leaving 5 bases between the germline ends. Germline V gene data show CDR1 as SGDLS and CDR2 as YYNGEE. The CDR3 is made up of 13 amino acids. Here the CDR3 DNA reads TGTGCCAGCAGCGTAGGTCTACAAGAGACCCAGTACTTC. Protein product: CASSVGLQETQYF.

The CDR3 DNA reads TGTGCCAGCAGCTCCTCTAGGGGGAGAGATACGCAGTATTTT. It is translated as CASSSSRGRDTQYF. The chain recombines TRBV7-9 with TRBJ2-3, with D possibly matching TRBD1 (6 bases). Germline CDR1 SEHNR, CDR2 FQNEAQ (reference sequence). The CDR3 length is 14 residues. V was clipped by 4 bases and J by 5 bases, with 13 bases between them.

The chain recombines TRBV30 with TRBJ2-1, with unresolved D. Deletions cut 0 bases from V and 7 bases from J, with 10 bases between. Germline-derived CDR1 and CDR2 are GTSNPN and SVGIG (reference sequence). The CDR3 length is 13 residues. The CDR3 is CAWSVGRVNEQFF. The DNA of the CDR3 is TGTGCCTGGAGTGTAGGTAGAGTGAATGAGCAGTTCTTC.

The V and J genes are TRBV7-2 and TRBJ1-5, with 7 bases aligning to TRBD1. V dropped 0 bases and J dropped 2; count of bases not matched to a gene: 4. Germline assignment: CDR1 SGHTA and CDR2 FQGNSA. The length of the CDR3 is 16 residues. The CDR3 sequence: CASSLAGGSGNQPQHF. In DNA form, the CDR3 reads TGTGCCAGCAGCTTAGCAGGGGGCTCAGGCAATCAGCCCCAGCATTTT.

The chain carries TRBV19 and TRBJ2-7; TRBD2 agrees at 9 bases. J was trimmed by 2 bases and V by 3 bases; bases with no gene match: 5. CDR1 is LNHDA and CDR2 is SQIVND in the germline V gene (reference sequence). This CDR3 is 15 amino acids long. The DNA for the CDR3 is TGTGCCAGTAGTATGGAGTCTAGCGGGACCTACGAGCAGTACTTC. It specifies CASSMESSGTYEQYF. The variable domain in full, completed from reference TRBV19 and TRBJ2-7, reads DGGITQSPKYLFRKEGQNVTLSCEQNLNHDAMYWYRQDPGQGLRLIYYSQIVNDFQKGDIAEGYSVSREKKESFPLTVTSAQKNPTAFYLCASSMESSGTYEQYFGPGTRLTVT.